Listed below are T cell receptor beta chains from one sample, sequenced in a study of vaccination effects on CD4 cells after COVID-19. The repertoire was sequenced with immunoSEQ multiplex PCR; TCRdb's copy has only in-frame clones and lacks some. Seen here are roughly 24,000 clones, around four fifths observed once, and the top ten hold 23%. These TCRs are of unknown antigen specificity. This specimen was CD4+ T cells from PBMCs cultured with HCoV-NL63 spike peptides, taken after COVID-19 vaccination. The receptors stem from a human donor who received a COVID-19 vaccine. Each CDR3 is given with its conserved first and last residue. D genes are given only for firm matches. Where a row states a size, it is once, few, many or the class of an expanded clone; other rows omit it.

D	V	J	size	CDR3	DNA
TRBD2	TRBV7-2	TRBJ2-5	.	CASSRTSGNQETQYF	TGTGCCAGCAGCAGGACTAGCGGGAACCAAGAGACCCAGTACTTC
.	TRBV2	TRBJ1-2	.	CASRPRGGLYGYTF	TGTGCCAGCAGGCCGAGGGGGGGGCTCTATGGCTACACCTTC
.	TRBV7-2	TRBJ2-6	once	CASRPSGANVLTF	TGTGCCAGCAGACCTTCGGGGGCCAACGTCCTGACTTTC
.	TRBV5-1	TRBJ2-7	.	CASSLVKGVSYEQYF	TGCGCCAGCAGCTTGGTAAAAGGGGTGTCCTACGAGCAGTACTTC
.	TRBV19	TRBJ1-5	few	CASSDLRGFGQPQHF	TGTGCCAGTAGTGACCTGAGGGGCTTCGGTCAGCCCCAGCATTTT
.	TRBV28	TRBJ1-5	.	CASSRTGIKSNQPQHF	TGTGCCAGCAGTCGCACCGGGATAAAGAGCAATCAGCCCCAGCATTTT
.	TRBV4-3	TRBJ1-1	.	CASSQDFQGKGAFF	TGCGCCAGCAGCCAAGACTTCCAGGGCAAAGGAGCTTTCTTT
.	TRBV2	TRBJ1-1	once	CASGGGTPEAFF	TGTGCCAGCGGAGGGGGGACCCCTGAAGCTTTCTTT
TRBD1	TRBV19	TRBJ2-5	once	CASSIGTAPGRETQYF	TGTGCCAGTAGTATTGGGACAGCCCCGGGCCGGGAGACCCAGTACTTC
TRBD2	TRBV7-9	TRBJ2-1	.	CASSFASGRALKQFF	TGTGCCAGCAGCTTCGCTAGCGGGAGGGCCCTAAAGCAGTTCTTC
.	TRBV13	TRBJ1-2	.	CASRDLSYGYTF	TGTGCCAGCAGAGACTTAAGCTATGGCTACACCTTC
.	TRBV29-1	TRBJ2-7	.	CSATRGARSYEQYF	TGCAGCGCCACCCGAGGAGCTAGGTCATACGAGCAGTACTTC
TRBD1	TRBV5-6	TRBJ2-7	.	CASSPGQGIREQYF	TGTGCCAGCAGCCCCGGACAGGGAATTAGAGAGCAGTACTTC
.	TRBV21-1	TRBJ1-3	.	CASSKRDGGRLSGNTIYF	TGTGCCAGCAGCAAAAGGGACGGGGGACGCCTCTCTGGAAACACCATATATTTT